The 10 T cell receptor beta chains below all came from one sample that was sequenced in a study of T cell responses to AZD1222 COVID-19 vaccine (dated by TCRdb to the early 2020s). Explained via the paper, the time point label denotes: about 28 days (+/-7) after the second vaccine dose. Receptor amplification or capture employed the immunoSEQ multiplex PCR assay. TCRdb mirrors the immuneACCESS table, restricted to in-frame sequences. Some clones are absent from its copies; in checked studies, under half trace to an unresolved V gene, and the reason for the others is unknown. The sample table lists approximately 150,000 clones, about 92% of them with a count of one. The ten largest clones add up to roughly 6% of the sample. Sequencing was performed on peripheral blood, taken 28 days after the second AZD1222 dose. Every receptor here comes from an adult who received the AZD1222 COVID-19 vaccine.

The chain links TRBV5-4 to TRBJ2-4, with a possible D match to TRBD2 (7 bases). The CDR3 sequence is 15 residues long. Germline CDR1 is SGHNT and CDR2 is YYREEE (reference sequence). V was pared by 3 bases and J by 4 bases, with 14 bases between. CDR3 coding DNA: TGTGCCAGCAGCTCCACCGGGGGGCTTAAAAACATTCAGTACTTC. It translates to CASSSTGGLKNIQYF.

V is TRBV2 and J is TRBJ2-1; 9 bases match TRBD2. The CDR3 runs to 15 residues. V lost 5 bases, J lost 1 base, and 3 bases stayed unmatched. CDR1 is SNHLY and CDR2 is FYNNEI in the germline V gene. In DNA form, the CDR3 reads TGTGCCAGCAGTCCTAGCGGGATGTCCTACAATGAGCAGTTCTTC. This encodes CASSPSGMSYNEQFF.

The chain is built from TRBV7-2 and TRBJ1-3; D is possibly TRBD1 (6 bases). V was shortened by 5 bases and J by 3 bases, with 20 bases between the two germline ends. Germline loops: CDR1 SGHTA, CDR2 FQGNSA. The CDR3 has 17 amino acids. For the CDR3, the DNA is TGTGCCAGCAGCACCCGGGACATCGCAAAGGGTGGAAACACCATATATTTT. Its protein product is CASSTRDIAKGGNTIYF.

This clone came up once. V and J are TRBV18 and TRBJ2-3; the match to TRBD2 covers 10 bases. V trimming: 1 base; J trimming: 0 bases; junction bases outside the gene matches: 7. The CDR3 has 18 residues. The germline CDR1 and CDR2 sequences are KGHSH and LQKENI. The CDR3 DNA sequence: TGTGCCAGCTCACCACGGGTAGCGGGAGGAGCTAGCACAGATACGCAGTATTTT. Its translation: CASSPRVAGGASTDTQYF.

This chain uses TRBV6-5 with TRBJ2-1; D possibly corresponds to TRBD2 (6 bases). The CDR3 covers 12 residues. V was trimmed by 9 bases and J by 9 bases, leaving 15 bases between them. Per germline, CDR1 MNHEY and CDR2 SVGAGI. The CDR3 sequence is CASAASVGEQFF. Written as DNA, the CDR3 is TGTGCCAGTGCCGCTAGCGTTGGTGAGCAGTTCTTC.

The V and J genes are TRBV7-9 and TRBJ1-3; 8 nucleotides align to TRBD1. There are 14 residues in the CDR3. V trimming: 8 bases; J trimming: 0 bases; junction bases outside the gene matches: 3. CDR1 is SEHNR and CDR2 is FQNEAQ in the germline V gene (reference sequence). CDR3 in amino acids: CASGQGLSGNTIYF. CDR3 in DNA: TGTGCCAGCGGACAGGGCCTCTCTGGAAACACCATATATTTT.

This rearrangement joins TRBV28 to TRBJ2-7, with 7 bases matching TRBD1. The CDR3 contains 15 residues. Germline V gives CDR1 MDHEN, CDR2 SYDVKM. The trim removed 3 bases at V and 2 bases at J, leaving 7 bases unmatched. The DNA of the CDR3 is TGTGCCAGCAGTTTGGCCGCAGGGGGTCCCTACGAGCAGTACTTC. This gives the protein CASSLAAGGPYEQYF.

The rearrangement uses TRBV21-1 and TRBJ2-7; no check of the table's D call, TRBD2, against the DNA was made. TRBV21-1 is a pseudogene. This CDR3 is 15 amino acids long. CDR3 in amino acids: CASTVLAGGVYEQYF. In DNA, the CDR3 is TGTGCCAGCACCGTGCTAGCGGGAGGGGTATACGAGCAGTACTTC.

The chain uses TRBV5-1 and TRBJ1-6; a weak D match, TRBD1 (5 bases). There are 15 residues in the CDR3. In germline, CDR1 is SGHRS, CDR2 YFSETQ. V was shortened by 0 bases and J by 5 bases, with 9 bases between the two germline ends. The CDR3 here is CASSLAVGDNSPLHF. CDR3 coding DNA: TGCGCCAGCAGCTTGGCCGTGGGGGATAATTCACCCCTCCACTTT.

The chain employs TRBV19 and TRBJ2-1; D is unclear. The CDR3 runs 12 residues. V was trimmed by 5 bases and J by 6 bases, leaving 8 bases between them. Germline CDR1 is LNHDA and CDR2 is SQIVND (reference sequence). The CDR3 here is CASSVPPNEQFF. DNA of the CDR3: TGTGCCAGTAGTGTCCCCCCCAATGAGCAGTTCTTC.